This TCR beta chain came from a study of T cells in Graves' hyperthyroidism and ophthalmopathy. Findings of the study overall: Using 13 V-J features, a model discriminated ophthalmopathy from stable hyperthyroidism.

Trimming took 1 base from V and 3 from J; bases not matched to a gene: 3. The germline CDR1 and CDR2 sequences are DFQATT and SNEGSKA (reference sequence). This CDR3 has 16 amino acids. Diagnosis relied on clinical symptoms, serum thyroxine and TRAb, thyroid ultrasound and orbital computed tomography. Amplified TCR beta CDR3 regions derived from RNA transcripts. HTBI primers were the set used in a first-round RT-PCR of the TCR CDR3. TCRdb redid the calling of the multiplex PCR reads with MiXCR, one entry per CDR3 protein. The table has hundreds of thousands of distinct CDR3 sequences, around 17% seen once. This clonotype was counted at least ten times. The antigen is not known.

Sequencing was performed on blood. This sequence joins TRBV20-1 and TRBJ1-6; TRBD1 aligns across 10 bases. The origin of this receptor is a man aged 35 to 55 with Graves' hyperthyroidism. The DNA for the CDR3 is TGCAGTGCTAGAGTTTGGGACAGGGGCTATAATTCACCCCTCCACTTT. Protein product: CSARVWDRGYNSPLHF.